One sample yielded the 26 T cell receptor beta chains listed below, sequenced in a study of T cell changes during pregnancy in multiple sclerosis. Repertoires were generated with immunoSEQ multiplex PCR, while TCRdb's copy carries only in-frame clones and drops some. The data hold roughly 100,000 clones, with 90% observed a single time. The sequences come from peripheral blood, collected in the second trimester of pregnancy. These receptors all come from a female donor in good health, enrolled as a control in a pregnancy study.

The chain employs TRBV19 and TRBJ1-2; unclear D gene. CDR3 length equals 14 residues. V was pared by 0 bases and J by 0 bases, with 5 bases between. Germline V gene data show CDR1 as LNHDA and CDR2 as SQIVND (reference sequence). The CDR3 is CASSIEAANYGYTF. DNA of the CDR3: TGTGCCAGTAGTATAGAGGCAGCTAACTATGGCTACACCTTC.

The J gene is TRBJ1-2, the V gene TRBV4-2; a possible D gene is TRBD1 (5 bases). Per the germline V gene, CDR1 is LGHNA and CDR2 is YNFKEQ. The CDR3 spans 11 residues. V was pared by 4 bases and J by 8 bases, with 8 bases between. CDR3 residues: CASSRTGGYTF. CDR3 sequence (DNA): TGTGCCAGCAGCCGAACAGGAGGCTACACCTTC.

The chain employs TRBV6-6 and TRBJ1-1, with 7 bases identical to TRBD1. The CDR3 loop spans 14 amino acids. Germline values: CDR1 MNHNY, CDR2 SVGAGI (reference sequence). V was pared by 6 bases and J by 1 base, with 5 bases of the junction left unmatched. Here the CDR3 DNA reads TGTGCCAGCAGAGGGACAGCTGGGAACACTGAAGCTTTCTTT. Translating it yields CASRGTAGNTEAFF.

This rearrangement joins TRBV5-8 to TRBJ1-4; 7 bases are a match to TRBD1. Germline CDR1 and CDR2: SGHTS and YDEGEE. Trimming cost V 0 bases and J 7 bases; bases outside gene matches: 6. CDR3 length: 15 amino acids. The chain's CDR3 is CASSLGTGSFEKLFF. Written as DNA, the CDR3 is TGTGCCAGCAGCTTGGGGACAGGAAGCTTTGAAAAACTGTTTTTT.

The J gene is TRBJ1-1, the V gene TRBV27; D not resolved. From germline, CDR1 is MNHEY and CDR2 SMNVEV (reference sequence). The CDR3 runs to 15 residues. Trimming removed 2 bases from V and 1 base from J, with 11 bases in between. CDR3 in DNA: TGTGCCAGCAGTTTAAACAGCCGACCGAACACTGAAGCTTTCTTT. Residues: CASSLNSRPNTEAFF.

The V gene is TRBV18, the J gene TRBJ2-3; 7 positions agree with TRBD1. This CDR3 region has 16 residues. Trimming took 3 bases from V and 0 from J; bases not matched to a gene: 6. The germline gives CDR1 KGHSH, CDR2 LQKENI. The CDR3, as DNA: TGTGCCAGCTCACCCTGGACAGGTCCTAGCACAGATACGCAGTATTTT. It codes for CASSPWTGPSTDTQYF.

This sequence joins TRBV14 and TRBJ1-2; 8 nucleotides agree with TRBD1. The CDR3 spans 15 residues. CDR1 is SGHDN and CDR2 is FVKESK in the germline V gene. The junction had 7 bases not matched to a gene; V was cut back by 1 base and J by 6 bases. CDR3 in DNA: TGTGCCAGCAGCCAAGCACTAACAGGGGGAAATGGCTACACCTTC. Protein product: CASSQALTGGNGYTF.

V and J are TRBV5-6 and TRBJ1-5, with D tentatively TRBD1 (6 bases). The CDR3 consists of 15 residues. The germline V gene has CDR1 SGHDT and CDR2 YYEEEE. Trimming cost V 2 bases and J 4 bases, with 13 bases left between them. DNA of the CDR3: TGTGCCAGCAGCTTATGGACAGCCATAAATCAGCCCCAGCATTTT. Translation: CASSLWTAINQPQHF.

V is TRBV5-1 and J is TRBJ2-7; 7 positions agree with TRBD1. The J segment lost 7 bases and the V segment lost 4 bases, leaving 11 bases of the junction unmatched. The germline V gene encodes CDR1 SGHRS and CDR2 YFSETQ. CDR3 size: 14 residues. CDR3 sequence: CASSEDRYELEQYF. The CDR3, as DNA: TGCGCCAGCAGCGAGGACAGGTACGAACTAGAGCAGTACTTC.

The chain has TRBV19 and TRBJ2-7; D not resolved. Trimming stripped 7 bases from V and 0 bases from J, with 13 bases between. CDR3 length: 14 amino acids. CDR1 and CDR2 from the germline V gene are LNHDA and SQIVND (reference sequence). The CDR3 here is CASKTDRASYEQYF. In DNA, the CDR3 is TGTGCCAGTAAGACTGACCGAGCCTCCTACGAGCAGTACTTC.

V and J are TRBV7-8 and TRBJ2-3; D possibly corresponds to TRBD1 (8 bases). V was clipped by 5 bases and J by 2 bases, with 20 bases between them. The CDR3 contains 17 residues. Germline V gene sequence: CDR1 SGHVS, CDR2 FQNEAQ. The CDR3 protein is CASSDRQGRGHTDTQYF. In nucleotides, the CDR3 is TGTGCCAGCAGCGACAGACAGGGGCGGGGGCACACAGATACGCAGTATTTT.

The V gene is TRBV18, the J gene TRBJ2-1; 9 bases are a match to TRBD1. This CDR3 comprises 20 residues. V was clipped by 3 bases and J by 1 base; unmatched bases: 16. The germline gives CDR1 KGHSH, CDR2 LQKENI. The CDR3 DNA follows: TGTGCCAGCTCACCTGCTTGGGACAGGGAGAGGTATAGTTCCTACAATGAGCAGTTCTTC. The encoded protein is CASSPAWDRERYSSYNEQFF.

This chain joins TRBV7-6 and TRBJ1-1, with 7 nucleotides matching TRBD1. V trimming: 3 bases; J trimming: 3 bases; junction bases outside the gene matches: 4. In germline, CDR1 is SGHVS, CDR2 FNYEAQ. The CDR3 is 14 amino acids. CDR3 amino acids: CASSFEGADTEAFF. In nucleotides, the CDR3 is TGTGCCAGCAGCTTTGAGGGGGCGGACACTGAAGCTTTCTTT.

The V gene is TRBV27, the J gene TRBJ2-7; possibly TRBD2 for D (6 bases). The V and J ends lost 1 base and 2 bases respectively, with 12 bases between them. The CDR3 sequence is 15 residues long. Germline V lookup: CDR1 MNHEY, CDR2 SMNVEV (reference sequence). DNA of the CDR3: TGTGCCAGCAGTTTATGGGGGAGGTTCACCTACGAGCAGTACTTC. Encoded protein: CASSLWGRFTYEQYF.

This chain uses TRBV6-1 with TRBJ2-5, with 10 nucleotides matching TRBD2. This CDR3 has 15 residues. CDR1 and CDR2 from the germline V gene are MNHNS and SASEGT. After removal of 2 bases from V and 6 bases from J, the junction contained 6 bases not matched to a gene. The CDR3 nucleotides read TGTGCCAGCAGTGAATCGAGCGGGGGGGAGCAGACCCAGTACTTC. Amino acid sequence: CASSESSGGEQTQYF.

The chain has TRBV27 and TRBJ2-7; 9 bases map to TRBD2. After removal of 3 bases from V and 2 bases from J, the junction contained 14 bases not matched to a gene. Germline values: CDR1 MNHEY, CDR2 SMNVEV (reference sequence). The CDR3 length is 18 residues. The CDR3 nucleotides read TGTGCCAGCAGTTTCTCCTCCCCAAATAGCGGGAGTACCTACGAGCAGTACTTC. Residues: CASSFSSPNSGSTYEQYF.

The chain has TRBV6-5 and TRBJ2-7, with a tentative D call TRBD1 (6 bases). CDR1 and CDR2 from the germline V gene are MNHEY and SVGAGI. The CDR3 runs to 15 residues. V was trimmed by 5 bases and J by 0 bases, leaving 14 bases between them. CDR3 sequence (DNA): TGTGCCAGCAGTAAACCAACAGGGCTCTCCTACGAGCAGTACTTC. Its translation: CASSKPTGLSYEQYF.

This chain joins TRBV7-8 and TRBJ1-1; possibly TRBD1 for D (5 bases). The V end lost 5 bases, the J end lost 6 bases, and 16 bases lay between the germline ends. Looked up from germline, CDR1 is SGHVS and CDR2 is FQNEAQ. The CDR3 length is 14 residues. CDR3 amino acids: CASSAFIQDPEAFF. The DNA of the CDR3 is TGTGCCAGCAGCGCATTTATACAGGACCCTGAAGCTTTCTTT.

The gene calls are TRBV28 and TRBJ2-7; 7 bases map to TRBD1. J lost 2 bases, V lost 6 bases, and 10 bases had no gene match. Per the germline V gene, CDR1 is MDHEN and CDR2 is SYDVKM. CDR3 size: 15 residues. Written as DNA, the CDR3 is TGTGCCAGCAGGCCGGCCGGGACAGTGACCTACGAGCAGTACTTC. This gives the protein CASRPAGTVTYEQYF.

The count of this clone is one. The chain has TRBV2 and TRBJ1-2; TRBD1 matches 8 bases. The germline CDR1 and CDR2 sequences are SNHLY and FYNNEI. J gave up 3 bases and V 5 bases, and 2 bases lay outside the gene matches. There are 13 residues in the CDR3. This chain's CDR3 is CASSQDRDYGYTF. The CDR3 DNA sequence: TGTGCCAGCAGTCAGGACAGGGACTATGGCTACACCTTC.

The V gene is TRBV6-5, the J gene TRBJ1-1; possible D gene TRBD1, 6 bases. V gave up 0 bases and J gave up 1 base, with 9 bases separating them. There are 15 residues in the CDR3. Germline CDR1 reads MNHEY; CDR2 reads SVGAGI. The CDR3 region is CASSYSTGQNTEAFF. CDR3 coding DNA: TGTGCCAGCAGTTACTCAACAGGGCAGAACACTGAAGCTTTCTTT.

Worth noting for this clone: This sample includes further DNA sequences coding for the same CDR3. V is TRBV18 and J is TRBJ2-7; 12 nucleotides agree with TRBD2. The length of the CDR3 is 16 residues. Germline-derived CDR1 and CDR2 are KGHSH and LQKENI. Trimming took 3 bases from V and 4 from J; bases not matched to a gene: 7. For the CDR3, the DNA is TGTGCCAGCTCACCCTCACTAGCGGGAGGATCATACGAGCAGTACTTC. Translated: CASSPSLAGGSYEQYF.

The chain combines TRBV5-6 with TRBJ1-5, with a tentative D call TRBD1 (5 bases). V lost 1 base and J 7 bases, leaving 15 bases between the germline ends. The CDR3 totals 15 residues. Germline CDR1 is SGHDT and CDR2 is YYEEEE. This CDR3 reads CASSLRRQGGQPQHF. In DNA, the CDR3 is TGTGCCAGCAGCTTGAGACGTCAGGGAGGCCAGCCCCAGCATTTT.

The chain links TRBV5-4 to TRBJ2-7, with 11 positions matching TRBD2. CDR3 length: 12 residues. Germline CDR1 SGHNT, CDR2 YYREEE (reference sequence). V was clipped by 5 bases and J by 7 bases; unmatched bases: 2. CDR3 in DNA: TGTGCCAGCAGGCTAGCGGGAGGTGAGCAGTACTTC. Translating it yields CASRLAGGEQYF.

The chain links TRBV2 to TRBJ2-4, with a weak D call TRBD2 (7 bases). V lost 6 bases to trimming and J lost 0 bases, with 15 bases between them. Per the germline V gene, CDR1 is SNHLY and CDR2 is FYNNEI. The CDR3 loop spans 16 amino acids. The CDR3 DNA reads TGTGCCAGCAGACCAGGGGAGGGGCTAGCCAAAAACATTCAGTACTTC. This codes for CASRPGEGLAKNIQYF.

V is TRBV7-9 and J is TRBJ2-3, with TRBD2 identical over 11 bases. From germline, CDR1 is SEHNR and CDR2 FQNEAQ (reference sequence). J gave up 3 bases and V 0 bases, and 5 bases lay outside the gene matches. The CDR3 consists of 17 residues. The CDR3 nucleotides are TGTGCCAGCAGCTTAGCCCGAACTAGCGGGAGAACAGATACGCAGTATTTT. Translated, it gives CASSLARTSGRTDTQYF.